This passage covers 25 T cell receptor beta chains from one sample sequenced in a study of technical replicates of blood from several donors. The table came from immunoSEQ multiplex PCR; TCRdb's copy has only in-frame clones and leaves some out. The top ten hold about 5.2% of the sample, which has about 62,000 clones, around 87% seen once. Sequenced sample: PBMCs. These TCRs come from a human donor in good health. Some clones in this sample may be carry-over from other donors' samples.

This clone was observed a single time. The chain links TRBV7-9 to TRBJ2-7; 7 positions agree with TRBD1. The V gene's germline CDR1 is SEHNR and CDR2 FQNEAQ (reference sequence). This CDR3 is built from 14 residues. With 5 bases clipped from V and 5 bases from J, the junction kept 9 bases outside the gene matches. For the CDR3, the DNA is TGTGCCAGCAGCCCCCGGGACAGACCGCACGAGCAGTACTTC. The encoded protein is CASSPRDRPHEQYF.

In its sample, this clone was seen a few times. The chain recombines TRBV7-9 with TRBJ2-2; D remains ambiguous. From germline, CDR1 is SEHNR and CDR2 FQNEAQ (reference sequence). This CDR3 comprises 12 residues. V lost 11 bases and J 1 base, leaving 8 bases between the germline ends. The CDR3 DNA is TGTGCCCTGCCAGGGAACACCGGGGAGCTGTTTTTT. Residues: CALPGNTGELFF. The full variable domain, in which reference TRBV7-9 and TRBJ2-2 provide the parts outside the CDR3, is DTGVSQNPRHKITKRGQNVTFRCDPISEHNRLYWYRQTLGQGPEFLTYFQNEAQLEKSRLLSDRFSAERPKGSFSTLEIQRTEQGDSAMYLCALPGNTGELFFGEGSRLTVL.

This chain uses TRBV27 with TRBJ1-5, with D possibly TRBD1 on 5 matching bases. The CDR3 is made up of 15 amino acids. The V gene lost 5 bases and the J gene lost 4 bases, with 15 bases spanning the gap. Germline V gene lookup returns CDR1 MNHEY and CDR2 SMNVEV (reference sequence). CDR3 bases: TGTGCCAGCAGTATCGCAGGGTTGGGGAATCAGCCCCAGCATTTT. Translation gives CASSIAGLGNQPQHF.

The genes are TRBV6-5 and TRBJ2-7; the match to TRBD1 covers 8 bases. There are 15 residues in the CDR3. The trim removed 3 bases at V and 5 bases at J, leaving 9 bases unmatched. Germline CDR1 reads MNHEY; CDR2 reads SVGAGI. The CDR3 here is CASSYNGQGVHEQYF. Written as DNA, the CDR3 is TGTGCCAGCAGTTATAATGGACAGGGTGTTCACGAGCAGTACTTC.

This clone came up once. V usage is TRBV9 and J usage is TRBJ1-1; the D gene is possibly TRBD1 (5 bases). The CDR3 extends over 15 amino acids. V was clipped by 3 bases and J by 3 bases, with 15 bases between them. Germline V gene data show CDR1 as SGDLS and CDR2 as YYNGEE. CDR3 nucleotides: TGTGCCAGCAGCGCCCACTCAGGGAGGTACACTGAAGCTTTCTTT. Amino acid sequence: CASSAHSGRYTEAFF.

The J gene is TRBJ1-6, the V gene TRBV5-1; tentatively, D is TRBD1 (5 bases). V dropped 1 base and J dropped 10 bases, with 15 bases sitting between them. This CDR3 spans 15 amino acids. CDR1 and CDR2 (germline): SGHRS, YFSETQ. CDR3 nucleotides: TGCGCCAGCAGCTTGTTTGCAGGGCAGGAGTCACCCCTCCACTTT. Translation: CASSLFAGQESPLHF. The full variable domain, its missing parts supplied by reference TRBV5-1 and TRBJ1-6, is KAGVTQTPRYLIKTRGQQVTLSCSPISGHRSVSWYQQTPGQGLQFLFEYFSETQRNKGNFPGRFSGRQFSNSRSEMNVSTLELGDSALYLCASSLFAGQESPLHFGNGTRLTVT.

The chain employs TRBV4-3 and TRBJ2-3; 8 bases agree with TRBD2. Trimming cost V 4 bases and J 6 bases; bases outside gene matches: 12. Germline CDR1 LGHNA, CDR2 YSLEER. The CDR3 is made up of 16 amino acids. The CDR3 DNA reads as TGCGCCAGCAGCCGAAGTGCGGGAGGAGCGGCGGATACGCAGTATTTT. Its protein product is CASSRSAGGAADTQYF.

The chain links TRBV19 to TRBJ2-4; TRBD1 is a possible D gene (6 bases). CDR1 is LNHDA and CDR2 is SQIVND in the germline V gene (reference sequence). Trimming took off 1 base at V and 5 bases at J, with 12 bases between the two ends. This CDR3 contains 15 residues. The CDR3 bases are TGTGCCAGTAGTATAGCCGAGGCAGGGGAAAACATTCAGTACTTC. It translates to CASSIAEAGENIQYF.

J is TRBJ2-7 and V is TRBV4-1; D gene ambiguous. CDR1 and CDR2 (germline): MGHRA, YSYEKL. The CDR3 is 18 amino acids. Deletions cut 0 bases from V and 0 bases from J, with 18 bases between. This CDR3 is CASSQDKAASYSSYEQYF. The CDR3 DNA reads TGCGCCAGCAGCCAAGATAAGGCAGCTAGTTATAGCTCCTACGAGCAGTACTTC.

CDR3 region: CASSLGGGGSGYEQYF. The CDR3 bases are TGTGCCAGCAGCCTGGGGGGGGGCGGCTCCGGCTACGAGCAGTACTTC. This chain uses TRBV5-4 with TRBJ2-7, with TRBD2 as a possible D gene (7 bases). The CDR3 loop spans 16 amino acids. Germline CDR1 is SGHNT and CDR2 is YYREEE (reference sequence). Between the trimmed V and J ends, which lost 4 bases and 3 bases, there was a span of 20 bases.

The gene calls are TRBV4-2 and TRBJ1-3, with D unresolved. Germline assignment: CDR1 LGHNA and CDR2 YNFKEQ. The length of the CDR3 is 17 residues. Between the trimmed V and J ends, which lost 0 bases and 0 bases, there was a span of 12 bases. CDR3 sequence: CASSQDLRRNSGNTIYF. In DNA form, the CDR3 reads TGTGCCAGCAGCCAAGATTTACGGCGGAACTCTGGAAACACCATATATTTT.

V gene TRBV4-2 combines with J gene TRBJ2-7; TRBD1 agrees at 7 bases. With V trimmed by 4 bases and J by 7 bases, 19 bases remained unmatched. The CDR3 is 17 residues long. In germline, CDR1 is LGHNA, CDR2 YNFKEQ. CDR3 amino acids: CASSPETGARYIYEQYF. In nucleotides, the CDR3 is TGTGCCAGCAGCCCGGAAACAGGGGCACGGTACATTTATGAGCAGTACTTC.

This chain connects TRBV9 to TRBJ2-5, with 7 bases matching TRBD2. CDR1 is SGDLS and CDR2 is YYNGEE in the germline V gene. The CDR3 has 16 residues. J was trimmed by 2 bases and V by 2 bases; bases with no gene match: 9. As DNA, the CDR3 is TGTGCCAGCAGCGTCGGGGCAGCGGGGATACAAGAGACCCAGTACTTC. This gives the protein CASSVGAAGIQETQYF.

This clone turned up a few times. This chain links TRBV30 with TRBJ2-7, with TRBD1 as a possible D gene (8 bases). Per germline, CDR1 GTSNPN and CDR2 SVGIG (reference sequence). V lost 6 bases and J lost 2, with 14 bases in between. This CDR3 spans 13 amino acids. CDR3 DNA: TGTGCCTGTAACAGGGGGGGTACCTACGAGCAGTACTTC. Translation gives CACNRGGTYEQYF.

The chain combines TRBV4-2 with TRBJ1-1; no reliable D call. Trimming removed 2 bases at V and 3 bases at J, with 10 bases between. Germline V CDR1 and CDR2: LGHNA, YNFKEQ. The CDR3 runs 14 residues. The CDR3 loop is CASSQSQAYTEAFF. In DNA form, the CDR3 reads TGTGCCAGCAGCCAATCCCAGGCCTACACTGAAGCTTTCTTT.

The chain uses TRBV7-9 and TRBJ2-7; 9 bases are a match to TRBD2. The V segment lost 5 bases and the J segment 3 bases; nucleotides outside the gene matches: 8. The germline CDR1 and CDR2 sequences are SEHNR and FQNEAQ (reference sequence). This CDR3 region has 15 residues. The CDR3 DNA sequence: TGTGCCAGCAGCGCTTGGACTAGCGTTTTCTACGAGCAGTACTTC. Translated, it gives CASSAWTSVFYEQYF.

The chain is built from TRBV5-1 and TRBJ1-1; D is uncertain. Germline V gives CDR1 SGHRS, CDR2 YFSETQ. The CDR3 runs 13 residues. The V and J ends lost 4 bases and 5 bases respectively, with 12 bases between them. CDR3 protein: CASSLSPGTEAFF. CDR3 sequence (DNA): TGCGCCAGCAGCCTATCGCCGGGGACTGAAGCTTTCTTT.

This clone was observed a few times. The CDR3 region is CASSKDGGQGFVTQYF. Here the CDR3 DNA reads TGTGCCAGCAGCAAGGACGGGGGACAGGGGTTTGTTACGCAGTATTTT. V is TRBV5-5 and J is TRBJ2-3, with 10 positions matching TRBD1. This CDR3 region has 16 residues. V was clipped by 4 bases and J by 8 bases; unmatched bases: 13. Germline assignment: CDR1 SGHKS and CDR2 YYEKEE (reference sequence).

In its sample, this clone was seen a few times. The chain couples TRBV7-9 to TRBJ2-1; possible D gene TRBD1, 5 bases. The CDR3 has 12 residues. V was cut by 8 bases and J by 6 bases, with 11 bases left in between. Per the germline V gene, CDR1 is SEHNR and CDR2 is FQNEAQ (reference sequence). In DNA, the CDR3 is TGTGCCAGCGGGGCGGCCTCCAATGAGCAGTTCTTC. It is translated as CASGAASNEQFF.

This chain joins TRBV25-1 and TRBJ2-7; D remains ambiguous. Germline loops: CDR1 MGHDK, CDR2 SYGVNS. Trimming removed 3 bases from V and 1 base from J, with 10 bases in between. This CDR3 is built from 14 residues. DNA for the CDR3: TGTGCCAGCAGTGAGTCCAGGTATTCCTACGAGCAGTACTTC. Protein product: CASSESRYSYEQYF.

This sequence joins TRBV6-1 and TRBJ1-6; D gene ambiguous. Germline lookup yields CDR1 MNHNS and CDR2 SASEGT. Trimming took 0 bases from V and 4 from J, leaving 4 bases between them. The CDR3 sequence is 14 residues long. In DNA, the CDR3 is TGTGCCAGCAGTGAAGCCTATTATAATTCACCCCTCCACTTT. Protein: CASSEAYYNSPLHF.

The J gene is TRBJ1-1, the V gene TRBV7-8, with unresolved D. Trimming took off 1 base at V and 0 bases at J, with 9 bases between the two ends. Germline CDR1 and CDR2: SGHVS and FQNEAQ. This CDR3 contains 15 residues. In DNA form, the CDR3 reads TGTGCCAGCAGCTTAGACCGACTGGTGAACACTGAAGCTTTCTTT. Its protein is CASSLDRLVNTEAFF. The variable domain in full, completed from reference TRBV7-8 and TRBJ1-1, reads GAGVSQSPRYKVAKRGQDVALRCDPISGHVSLFWYQQALGQGPEFLTYFQNEAQLDKSGLPSDRFFAERPEGSVSTLKIQRTQQEDSAVYLCASSLDRLVNTEAFFGQGTRLTVV.

This chain links TRBV5-4 with TRBJ2-3; 9 bases align to TRBD1. The CDR3 runs to 17 residues. Germline assignment: CDR1 SGHNT and CDR2 YYREEE (reference sequence). Trimming at V came to 1 base and at J to 6 bases, leaving 12 bases not matched to a gene. The CDR3 sequence is CASSLFVEGQGEDTQYF. DNA of the CDR3: TGTGCCAGCAGCTTGTTTGTGGAGGGACAGGGTGAGGATACGCAGTATTTT.

The chain carries TRBV19 and TRBJ1-3; weak D call: TRBD1 (5 bases). Germline values: CDR1 LNHDA, CDR2 SQIVND (reference sequence). The V and J ends lost 4 bases and 4 bases respectively, with 8 bases between them. This CDR3 contains 13 residues. The CDR3, as DNA: TGTGCCAGTAGTACCCGGACAGGAAACACCATATATTTT. Protein: CASSTRTGNTIYF.

The V gene is TRBV15, the J gene TRBJ2-7; TRBD1 agrees at 7 bases. J gave up 5 bases and V 3 bases, and 10 bases lay outside the gene matches. This CDR3 spans 15 amino acids. Germline lookup yields CDR1 LNHNV and CDR2 YYDKDF (reference sequence). The CDR3 DNA follows: TGTGCCACCAGCAGGGTAAACAGGGGTTGGAACGAGCAGTACTTC. It translates to CATSRVNRGWNEQYF.